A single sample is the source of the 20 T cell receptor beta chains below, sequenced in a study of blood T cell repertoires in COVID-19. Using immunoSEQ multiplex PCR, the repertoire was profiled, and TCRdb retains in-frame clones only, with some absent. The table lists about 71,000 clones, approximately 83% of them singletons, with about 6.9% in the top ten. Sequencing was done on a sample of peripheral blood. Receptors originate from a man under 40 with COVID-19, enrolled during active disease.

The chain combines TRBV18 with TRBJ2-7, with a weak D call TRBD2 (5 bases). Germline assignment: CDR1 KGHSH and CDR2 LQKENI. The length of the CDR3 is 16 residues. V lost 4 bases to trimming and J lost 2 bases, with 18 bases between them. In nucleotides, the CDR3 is TGTGCCAGCTCACGGACGGTATCAGAGGGTGCCTACGAGCAGTACTTC. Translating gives CASSRTVSEGAYEQYF.

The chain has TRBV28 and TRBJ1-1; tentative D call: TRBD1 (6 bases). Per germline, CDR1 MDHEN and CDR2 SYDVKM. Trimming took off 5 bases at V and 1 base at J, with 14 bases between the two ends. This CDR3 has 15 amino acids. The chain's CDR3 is CASSPGGAGNTEAFF. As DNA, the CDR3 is TGTGCCAGCAGTCCTGGGGGGGCTGGGAACACTGAAGCTTTCTTT.

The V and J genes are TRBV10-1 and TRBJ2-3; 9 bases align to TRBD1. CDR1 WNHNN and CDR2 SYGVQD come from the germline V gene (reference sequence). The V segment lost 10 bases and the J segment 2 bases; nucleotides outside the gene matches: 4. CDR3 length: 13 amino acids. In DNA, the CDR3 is TGCGCCACCGGGACAGGGTACACAGATACGCAGTATTTT. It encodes CATGTGYTDTQYF.

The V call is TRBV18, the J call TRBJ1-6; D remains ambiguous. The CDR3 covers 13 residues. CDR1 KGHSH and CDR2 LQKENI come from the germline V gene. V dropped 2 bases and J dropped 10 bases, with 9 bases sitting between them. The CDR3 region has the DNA TGTGCCAGCTCACCATACACGGAGTCACCCCTCCACTTT. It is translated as CASSPYTESPLHF. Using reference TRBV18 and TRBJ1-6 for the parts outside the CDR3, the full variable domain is NAGVMQNPRHLVRRRGQEARLRCSPMKGHSHVYWYRQLPEEGLKFMVYLQKENIIDESGMPKERFSAEFPKEGPSILRIQQVVRGDSAAYFCASSPYTESPLHFGNGTRLTVT.

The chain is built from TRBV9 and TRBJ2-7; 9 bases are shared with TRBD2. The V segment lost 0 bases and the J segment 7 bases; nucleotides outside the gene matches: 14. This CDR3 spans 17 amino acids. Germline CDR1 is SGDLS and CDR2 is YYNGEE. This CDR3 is CASSVGLSGRRTGEQYF. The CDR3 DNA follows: TGTGCCAGCAGCGTAGGGCTGAGCGGGAGGAGAACTGGAGAGCAGTACTTC.

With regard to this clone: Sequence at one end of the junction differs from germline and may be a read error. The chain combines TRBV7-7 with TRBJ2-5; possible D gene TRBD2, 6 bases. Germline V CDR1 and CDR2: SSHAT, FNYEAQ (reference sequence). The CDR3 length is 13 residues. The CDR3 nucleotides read TGTGCTAGCAGCAGGGACTTCCAAGAGACCCAGTACTTC. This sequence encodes CASSRDFQETQYF.

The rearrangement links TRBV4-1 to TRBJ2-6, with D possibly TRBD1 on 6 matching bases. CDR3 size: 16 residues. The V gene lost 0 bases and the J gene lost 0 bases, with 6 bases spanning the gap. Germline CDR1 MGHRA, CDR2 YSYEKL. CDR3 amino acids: CASSQDRGSGANVLTF. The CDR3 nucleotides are TGCGCCAGCAGCCAAGACAGGGGCTCTGGGGCCAACGTCCTGACTTTC.

The CDR3 bases are TGTGCCAGCTCCCCGGGAACAGGGGGGGGTTCACCCCTCCACTTT. Amino acid sequence: CASSPGTGGGSPLHF. This chain joins TRBV6-5 and TRBJ1-6, with TRBD1 matching 8 bases. The ends lost 8 bases at V and 9 bases at J; junction bases unmatched: 12. The germline gives CDR1 MNHEY, CDR2 SVGAGI. This CDR3 has 15 amino acids.

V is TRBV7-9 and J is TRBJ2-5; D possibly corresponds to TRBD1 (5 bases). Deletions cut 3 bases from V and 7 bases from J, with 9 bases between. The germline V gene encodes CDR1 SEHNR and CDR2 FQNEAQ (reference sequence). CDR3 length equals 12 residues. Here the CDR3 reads CASSLQGRTQYF. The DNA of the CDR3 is TGTGCCAGCAGCTTGCAGGGAAGGACCCAGTACTTC.

The chain's CDR3 is CASTAGTGGLKTQYF. The CDR3 DNA sequence: TGTGCCAGTACCGCGGGGACAGGGGGCTTGAAGACCCAGTACTTC. J is TRBJ2-5 and V is TRBV19, with TRBD1 matching over 12 bases. This CDR3 comprises 15 residues. Looked up from germline, CDR1 is LNHDA and CDR2 is SQIVND (reference sequence). V lost 7 bases, J lost 6 bases, and 9 bases stayed unmatched. Combining the CDR3 with reference TRBV19 and TRBJ2-5 gives the whole variable domain DGGITQSPKYLFRKEGQNVTLSCEQNLNHDAMYWYRQDPGQGLRLIYYSQIVNDFQKGDIAEGYSVSREKKESFPLTVTSAQKNPTAFYLCASTAGTGGLKTQYFGPGTRLLVL.

The CDR3 reads CASSQGTGDQPQHF. CDR3 coding DNA: TGCGCCAGCAGCCAAGGAACAGGGGATCAGCCCCAGCATTTT. The chain employs TRBV4-1 and TRBJ1-5; TRBD1 matches at 7 bases. Germline CDR1 MGHRA, CDR2 YSYEKL. V was pared by 1 base and J by 5 bases, with 2 bases of the junction left unmatched. The length of the CDR3 is 14 residues.

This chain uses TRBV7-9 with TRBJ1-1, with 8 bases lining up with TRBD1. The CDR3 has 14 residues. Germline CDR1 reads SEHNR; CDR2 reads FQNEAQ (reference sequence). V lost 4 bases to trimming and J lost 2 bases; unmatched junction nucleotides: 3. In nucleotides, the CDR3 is TGTGCCAGCAGCTACGACAGGGGTAACACTGAAGCTTTCTTT. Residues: CASSYDRGNTEAFF.

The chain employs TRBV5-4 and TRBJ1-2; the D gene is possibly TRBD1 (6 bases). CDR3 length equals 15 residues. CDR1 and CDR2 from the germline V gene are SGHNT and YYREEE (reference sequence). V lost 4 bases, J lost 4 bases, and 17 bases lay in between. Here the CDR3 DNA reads TGTGCCAGCAGCCTAAAGGGACAACCTGTCTATGGCTACACCTTC. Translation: CASSLKGQPVYGYTF. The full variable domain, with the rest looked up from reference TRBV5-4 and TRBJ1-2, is ETGVTQSPTHLIKTRGQQVTLRCSSQSGHNTVSWYQQALGQGPQFIFQYYREEENGRGNFPPRFSGLQFPNYSSELNVNALELDDSALYLCASSLKGQPVYGYTFGSGTRLTVV.

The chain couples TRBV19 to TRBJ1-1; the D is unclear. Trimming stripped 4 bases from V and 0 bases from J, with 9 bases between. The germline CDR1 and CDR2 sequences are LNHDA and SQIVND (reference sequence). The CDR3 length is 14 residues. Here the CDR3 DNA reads TGTGCCAGTAGTAATCGGCGGTTGAACACTGAAGCTTTCTTT. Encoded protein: CASSNRRLNTEAFF.

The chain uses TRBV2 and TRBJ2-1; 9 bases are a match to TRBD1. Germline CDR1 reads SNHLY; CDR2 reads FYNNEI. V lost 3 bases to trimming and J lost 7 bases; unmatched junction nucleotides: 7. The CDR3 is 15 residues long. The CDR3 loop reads CASSDTGGASNEQFF. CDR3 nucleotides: TGTGCCAGCAGTGATACAGGGGGCGCAAGTAATGAGCAGTTCTTC.

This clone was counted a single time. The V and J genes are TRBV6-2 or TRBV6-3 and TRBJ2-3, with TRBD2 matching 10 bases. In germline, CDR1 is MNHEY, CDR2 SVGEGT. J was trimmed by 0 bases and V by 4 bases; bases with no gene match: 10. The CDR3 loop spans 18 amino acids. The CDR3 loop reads CASSSLPLLAGSTDTQYF. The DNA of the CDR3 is TGTGCCAGCAGTTCCCTCCCCCTACTAGCGGGGAGCACAGATACGCAGTATTTT.

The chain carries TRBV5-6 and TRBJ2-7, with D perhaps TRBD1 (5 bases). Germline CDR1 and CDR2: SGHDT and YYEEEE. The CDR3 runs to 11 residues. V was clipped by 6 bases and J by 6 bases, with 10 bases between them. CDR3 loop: CASTQGGEQYF. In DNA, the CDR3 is TGTGCCAGCACCCAGGGTGGCGAGCAGTACTTC.

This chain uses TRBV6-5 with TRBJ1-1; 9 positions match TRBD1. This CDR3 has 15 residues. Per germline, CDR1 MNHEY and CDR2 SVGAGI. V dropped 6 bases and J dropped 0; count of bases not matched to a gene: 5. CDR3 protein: CASRGTGTMNTEAFF. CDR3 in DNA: TGTGCCAGCAGAGGGACAGGGACCATGAACACTGAAGCTTTCTTT.

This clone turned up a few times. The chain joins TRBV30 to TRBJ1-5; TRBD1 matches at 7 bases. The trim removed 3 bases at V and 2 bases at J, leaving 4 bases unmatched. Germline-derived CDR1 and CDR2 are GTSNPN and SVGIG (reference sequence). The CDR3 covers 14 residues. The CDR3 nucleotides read TGTGCCTGGAGGGATACAGGGGGCAATCAGCCCCAGCATTTT. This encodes CAWRDTGGNQPQHF.

The DNA for the CDR3 is TGTGCCATCAGTGCTACGAGTGCAGGGTCCAATGAGCAGTTCTTC. It codes for CAISATSAGSNEQFF. The chain links TRBV10-3 to TRBJ2-1; D might be TRBD1 (5 bases). Germline V CDR1 and CDR2: ENHRY, SYGVKD. V was cut by 4 bases and J by 6 bases, with 16 bases left in between. The CDR3 totals 15 residues.